Shown below are 5 T cell receptor beta chains from a single sample sequenced in a study of OX40 agonist ivuxolimab in advanced cancers. Profiling relied on immunoSEQ multiplex PCR, and the TCRdb table lists in-frame clones only, not all of them. The table has around 94,000 clones, 80% to 95% seen once. The input for sequencing was CD4+ or CD8+ T cells sorted from blood, taken in a trial of the OX40 agonist ivuxolimab. The receptors were gathered from an adult with an advanced solid tumor such as melanoma, head and neck, liver or kidney cancer.

The sample holds one count of this clone. V is TRBV15 and J is TRBJ2-5, with unresolved D. Germline values: CDR1 LNHNV, CDR2 YYDKDF (reference sequence). V lost 5 bases and J lost 1, with 8 bases in between. The CDR3 consists of 13 residues. The CDR3 DNA reads as TGTGCCACCAGCGTCCAGGCCCAAGAGACCCAGTACTTC. Translation gives CATSVQAQETQYF.

The V call is TRBV4-1, the J call TRBJ1-4; D is ambiguous. Germline assignment: CDR1 MGHRA and CDR2 YSYEKL. The CDR3 is 15 amino acids. Trimming removed 2 bases at V and 4 bases at J, with 11 bases between. The CDR3 reads CASSQREGINEKLFF. The CDR3 bases are TGCGCCAGCAGCCAAAGAGAGGGAATTAATGAAAAACTGTTTTTT.

This clone appeared a single time. This chain links TRBV6-1 with TRBJ2-1, with 11 bases lining up with TRBD2. Germline CDR1 is MNHNS and CDR2 is SASEGT. Trimming cost V 5 bases and J 13 bases; bases outside gene matches: 13. CDR3 size: 15 residues. In DNA, the CDR3 is TGTGCCAGCAGTCCTTATCCCGTAGCGGGGGGGGCTCAGTTCTTC. Amino acids: CASSPYPVAGGAQFF.

The V gene is TRBV19, the J gene TRBJ1-5; D is unresolved. Between the trimmed V and J ends, which lost 4 bases and 0 bases, there was a span of 10 bases. CDR1 and CDR2 (germline): LNHDA, SQIVND (reference sequence). The CDR3 runs to 15 residues. CDR3 sequence: CASSNAPYSNQPQHF. CDR3 DNA sequence: TGTGCCAGTAGTAACGCTCCTTATAGCAATCAGCCCCAGCATTTT.

In its sample, this clone was seen once. This chain connects TRBV28 to TRBJ1-2, with D maybe TRBD1 (5 bases). The V and J ends lost 8 bases and 5 bases respectively, with 15 bases between them. The V gene's germline CDR1 is MDHEN and CDR2 SYDVKM. The length of the CDR3 is 13 residues. DNA of the CDR3: TGTGCCAGCCGACAGCTTTTTCCTTATGGCTACACCTTC. Translated, it gives CASRQLFPYGYTF.